This TCR beta chain was identified in a study of control samples from healthy donors and cancer patients. Assay used: immunoSEQ multiplex PCR; TCRdb lists only in-frame clones, some missing. Among roughly 120,000 clones listed, about 89% were seen once. The CDR3 runs to 14 residues. Losses at the gene ends were 6 bases for V and 2 bases for J; bases not matched to a gene: 4. CDR1 LNHDA and CDR2 SQIVND come from the germline V gene (reference sequence). The receptor comes from a woman in her forties or fifties in good health. The sample consisted of blood. J is TRBJ1-2 and V is TRBV19; 9 nucleotides line up with TRBD1. CDR3: CASRPDRGNYGYTF. As DNA, the CDR3 is TGTGCCAGTAGACCCGACAGGGGGAACTATGGCTACACCTTC.